The sample holds one count of the clone carrying this T cell receptor (beta chain). No antigen is known for it. Germline V gene data show CDR1 as MGHRA and CDR2 as YSYEKL. Trimming cost V 5 bases and J 5 bases; bases outside gene matches: 5. The CDR3 has 15 residues. Sequencing used immunoSEQ version 4 in survey mode. Clones were sequenced by immunoSEQ multiplex PCR, and TCRdb holds only the in-frame ones, with some missing. This table has about 50,000 clones, 70% to 80% appearing once. The sample comes from a study of persistence of HIV-infected CD4 T cells. The stimulus was lysate of CMV-infected fibroblasts, 9 to 10 ug/mL. CD40L-negative CD69-negative CD45RO-high memory CD4+ T cells were sorted as populations depleted of antigen-responding cells. Adults with HIV-1 started suppressive ART while chronically infected. Donors had undetectable plasma HIV-1 RNA, under 50 copies/mL, for 4+ years. CD4+ T cell counts exceeded 400 cells/uL; CMV serology was positive.

This sequence originates from an adult man with HIV who was CMV-seropositive. Specimen: CD4+ T cells sorted from PBMCs after approximately 18-hour stimulation, collected from a patient who received antiretroviral therapy. The chain uses TRBV4-1 and TRBJ2-3, with 12 bases identical to TRBD1. CDR3 residues: CASSYGTGGIDTQYF. DNA of the CDR3: TGCGCCAGCAGCTACGGGACAGGGGGCATAGATACGCAGTATTTT.